The 24 T cell receptor beta chains below all came from one sample that was sequenced in a study of cytomegalovirus exposure and HLA in healthy donors. Vbeta (60) and Jbeta (13) primers were used in the PCR. Using immunoSEQ multiplex PCR, the repertoire was profiled, and TCRdb retains in-frame clones only, with some absent. The sample contains 85,000 to 90,000 clones, 90% of which appear only once. The sequenced sample was PBMCs. The receptors were sampled from a man younger than 35 in good health and CMV-seronegative.

This clone came up once. The CDR3 is CASSQREGGQETQYF. DNA for the CDR3: TGCGCCAGCAGCCAGCGGGAGGGAGGCCAAGAGACCCAGTACTTC. V and J are TRBV5-1 and TRBJ2-5; 10 bases are shared with TRBD2. From germline, CDR1 is SGHRS and CDR2 YFSETQ. The CDR3 has 15 amino acids. With 4 bases clipped from V and 1 base from J, the junction kept 4 bases outside the gene matches.

This sequence joins TRBV28 and TRBJ2-2, with 8 bases identical to TRBD1. Germline V lookup: CDR1 MDHEN, CDR2 SYDVKM. The CDR3 contains 15 residues. V dropped 6 bases and J dropped 5; count of bases not matched to a gene: 8. CDR3 amino acids: CASRKGDRRTGELFF. CDR3 in DNA: TGTGCCAGCAGAAAGGGGGACAGGAGAACCGGGGAGCTGTTTTTT.

Worth noting for this clone: At one end, the junction sequence differs from germline, possibly due to a read error. The chain combines TRBV25-1 with TRBJ2-5; TRBD2 aligns across 10 bases. The CDR3 length is 14 residues. Per germline, CDR1 MGHDK and CDR2 SYGVNS. CDR3 sequence (DNA): TGTGCCGGCAGTCTAGCGGGAGATATTGAGACCCAGTACTTC. Its translation: CAGSLAGDIETQYF.

The chain uses TRBV25-1 and TRBJ2-1; perhaps TRBD2 as D (7 bases). CDR1 is MGHDK and CDR2 is SYGVNS in the germline V gene. The CDR3 contains 14 residues. Between the trimmed V and J ends, which lost 0 bases and 13 bases, there was a span of 16 bases. This chain's CDR3 is CASSEYGEGVGQFF. The CDR3 DNA sequence: TGTGCCAGCAGTGAATATGGGGAGGGGGTGGGTCAGTTCTTC.

This clone was seen a single time. This sequence joins TRBV11-3 and TRBJ1-1; D gene unclear. Trimming took off 7 bases at V and 1 base at J, with 19 bases between the two ends. CDR1 and CDR2 from the germline V gene are SGHNT and YENEEA. The CDR3 has 16 amino acids. CDR3 in DNA: TGTGCCAGCACCCCGAGGGCCGCAGGCCGGAACACTGAAGCTTTCTTT. Translated: CASTPRAAGRNTEAFF.

The chain is built from TRBV28 and TRBJ2-1, with TRBD2 identical over 9 bases. The CDR3 is 16 amino acids. Germline V gene sequence: CDR1 MDHEN, CDR2 SYDVKM. The J segment lost 4 bases and the V segment lost 3 bases, leaving 7 bases of the junction unmatched. CDR3 loop: CASSLRLAGAYNEQFF. The CDR3 coding sequence is TGTGCCAGCAGTTTGCGTTTAGCGGGAGCTTACAATGAGCAGTTCTTC. Drawing the rest from reference TRBV28 and TRBJ2-1, the complete variable domain is DVKVTQSSRYLVKRTGEKVFLECVQDMDHENMFWYRQDPGLGLRLIYFSYDVKMKEKGDIPEGYSVSREKKERFSLILESASTNQTSMYLCASSLRLAGAYNEQFFGPGTRLTVL.

The V call is TRBV27, the J call TRBJ1-1; TRBD1 might be the D (5 bases). CDR3 length: 13 amino acids. V was pared by 3 bases and J by 8 bases, with 13 bases between. In germline, CDR1 is MNHEY, CDR2 SMNVEV (reference sequence). The CDR3 protein is CASSLSPGLEAFF. In nucleotides, the CDR3 is TGTGCCAGCAGTTTGAGCCCGGGACTCGAAGCTTTCTTT.

This rearrangement joins TRBV6-5 to TRBJ1-1, with TRBD1 identical over 7 bases. V dropped 3 bases and J dropped 4; count of bases not matched to a gene: 11. The CDR3 is 16 amino acids. Germline values: CDR1 MNHEY, CDR2 SVGAGI. The CDR3 DNA sequence: TGTGCCAGCAGTTATCCCTTACCTACAGGGGCCACTGAAGCTTTCTTT. It yields the protein CASSYPLPTGATEAFF.

V gene TRBV6-1 combines with J gene TRBJ2-1; TRBD1 aligns across 10 bases. Germline CDR1 MNHNS, CDR2 SASEGT. After removal of 4 bases from V and 10 bases from J, the junction contained 7 bases not matched to a gene. The CDR3 contains 14 residues. The CDR3 nucleotides are TGTGCCAGCAGTGCGCGGACAGGGGGAGGGGAGCAGTTCTTC. Encoded protein: CASSARTGGGEQFF.

The V call is TRBV6-5, the J call TRBJ2-1; possibly TRBD2 for D (5 bases). Trimming shortened V by 3 bases and J by 6 bases, and 12 bases separated the two germline ends. The CDR3 has 14 amino acids. Germline V gene lookup returns CDR1 MNHEY and CDR2 SVGAGI. The CDR3 sequence is CASSYVGNGNEQFF. The CDR3 region has the DNA TGTGCCAGCAGTTATGTCGGGAATGGCAATGAGCAGTTCTTC.

This chain links TRBV7-3 with TRBJ2-1, with 10 positions matching TRBD2. The trim removed 4 bases at V and 1 base at J, leaving 1 base unmatched. Germline CDR1 is SGHTA and CDR2 is FQGTGA. The CDR3 has 15 amino acids. The CDR3 DNA follows: TGTGCCAGCAGCTCAGCGGGAGGGTCCTACAATGAGCAGTTCTTC. Protein sequence: CASSSAGGSYNEQFF.

The chain uses TRBV30 and TRBJ1-5; TRBD1 agrees at 9 bases. The length of the CDR3 is 13 residues. Germline CDR1 reads GTSNPN; CDR2 reads SVGIG (reference sequence). The V segment lost 6 bases and the J segment 4 bases; nucleotides outside the gene matches: 4. This chain's CDR3 is CACTTGGNQPQHF. Here the CDR3 DNA reads TGTGCCTGTACGACAGGGGGAAATCAGCCCCAGCATTTT.

This rearrangement joins TRBV2 to TRBJ1-1; D not resolved. Germline V CDR1 and CDR2: SNHLY, FYNNEI. The length of the CDR3 is 13 residues. V was pared by 10 bases and J by 5 bases, with 17 bases between. CDR3 in amino acids: CATKKEGGTEAFF. The DNA for the CDR3 is TGTGCCACCAAAAAAGAGGGCGGTACTGAAGCTTTCTTT.

In DNA, the CDR3 is TGCGCCAGCAGCTTACAGGGGGACTATGGCTACACCTTC. It translates to CASSLQGDYGYTF. The chain recombines TRBV5-1 with TRBJ1-2; 8 bases agree with TRBD1. This CDR3 contains 13 residues. Germline CDR1 SGHRS, CDR2 YFSETQ. The junction had 0 bases not matched to a gene; V was cut back by 2 bases and J by 3 bases.

V usage is TRBV5-1 and J usage is TRBJ2-4; 13 bases are shared with TRBD2. Germline V gene sequence: CDR1 SGHRS, CDR2 YFSETQ. CDR3 length equals 18 residues. Trimming cost V 4 bases and J 2 bases; bases outside gene matches: 9. CDR3 sequence (DNA): TGCGCCAGCAGCCAACGGACTAGCGGGAGCGGGACCAAAAACATTCAGTACTTC. It codes for CASSQRTSGSGTKNIQYF.

V and J are TRBV9 and TRBJ1-1; maybe TRBD1 (6 bases). Germline V lookup: CDR1 SGDLS, CDR2 YYNGEE. V lost 0 bases to trimming and J lost 4 bases, with 7 bases between them. This CDR3 is 13 amino acids long. The CDR3 region has the DNA TGTGCCAGCAGCGTAGGGGGGCCCACTGAAGCTTTCTTT. Translating gives CASSVGGPTEAFF.

CDR3 protein: CASSTHGGYEQYF. DNA for the CDR3: TGTGCCAGTAGTACGCACGGGGGCTACGAGCAGTACTTC. V gene TRBV19 combines with J gene TRBJ2-7, with TRBD2 as a possible D gene (6 bases). Trimming took off 4 bases at V and 3 bases at J, with 10 bases between the two ends. CDR3 length: 13 residues. Germline V gene lookup returns CDR1 LNHDA and CDR2 SQIVND (reference sequence).

The chain carries TRBV28 and TRBJ2-5; TRBD1 matches at 10 bases. The germline V gene has CDR1 MDHEN and CDR2 SYDVKM. The CDR3 contains 15 residues. With V trimmed by 5 bases and J by 11 bases, 14 bases remained unmatched. The CDR3 sequence: CASSVPRGQGGHQYF. In DNA form, the CDR3 reads TGTGCCAGCAGTGTACCTAGAGGACAGGGGGGTCATCAGTACTTC.

This rearrangement joins TRBV6-6 to TRBJ1-5; 9 positions match TRBD1. The ends lost 7 bases at V and 2 bases at J; junction bases unmatched: 6. The germline gives CDR1 MNHNY, CDR2 SVGAGI (reference sequence). The CDR3 runs 15 residues. The CDR3 loop is CASITGGSGNQPQHF. As DNA, the CDR3 is TGTGCCAGCATTACAGGGGGCTCGGGCAATCAGCCCCAGCATTTT.

The chain links TRBV7-6 to TRBJ1-3; unclear D gene. V was cut by 4 bases and J by 3 bases, with 10 bases left in between. Germline V gene lookup returns CDR1 SGHVS and CDR2 FNYEAQ. CDR3 size: 14 residues. This chain's CDR3 is CASSSPAGGNTIYF. The CDR3 nucleotides are TGTGCCAGCAGCTCCCCGGCGGGTGGAAACACCATATATTTT.

V and J are TRBV7-8 and TRBJ1-1; TRBD1 agrees at 9 bases. V lost 5 bases to trimming and J lost 11 bases; unmatched junction nucleotides: 12. The CDR3 extends over 14 amino acids. CDR1 and CDR2 (germline): SGHVS, FQNEAQ. The CDR3 bases are TGTGCCAGCAGCCTCCGGGACAGGGTAGTATCGGCTTTCTTT. Translating it yields CASSLRDRVVSAFF.

The chain employs TRBV6-6 and TRBJ2-7, with D perhaps matching TRBD1 (6 bases). Trimming removed 6 bases from V and 4 bases from J, with 16 bases in between. The germline CDR1 and CDR2 sequences are MNHNY and SVGAGI (reference sequence). The CDR3 is 14 amino acids. As DNA, the CDR3 is TGTGCCAGCAGGGACAGCGTAAACCGGTACGAGCAGTACTTC. It codes for CASRDSVNRYEQYF.

The CDR3 nucleotides are TGTGCCAGCAGGTCTCGTAGCGGGAGAGAGGACGAGCAGTACTTC. This gives the protein CASRSRSGREDEQYF. The gene calls are TRBV27 and TRBJ2-7, with 9 nucleotides matching TRBD2. This CDR3 has 15 residues. Germline V lookup: CDR1 MNHEY, CDR2 SMNVEV (reference sequence). V gave up 6 bases and J gave up 5 bases; unmatched junction bases: 11.

This sequence joins TRBV28 and TRBJ2-2; possible D gene TRBD2, 5 bases. Trimming took 2 bases from V and 6 from J, leaving 19 bases between them. The CDR3 consists of 17 residues. CDR1 is MDHEN and CDR2 is SYDVKM in the germline V gene. The CDR3 DNA reads TGTGCCAGCAGTTTACGTGCAAACGGGGTTGTGGCCGGGGAGCTGTTTTTT. Translation: CASSLRANGVVAGELFF.